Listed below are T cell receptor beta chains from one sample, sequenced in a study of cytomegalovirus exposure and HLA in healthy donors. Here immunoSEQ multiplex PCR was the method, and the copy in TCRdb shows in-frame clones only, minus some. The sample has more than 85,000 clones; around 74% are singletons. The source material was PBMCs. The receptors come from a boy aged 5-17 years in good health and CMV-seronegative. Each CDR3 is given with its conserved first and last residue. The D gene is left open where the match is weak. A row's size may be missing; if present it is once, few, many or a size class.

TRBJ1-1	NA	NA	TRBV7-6	CASSRSDRLNTEAFF	TGTGCCAGCAGTCGCTCTGACAGGCTGAACACTGAAGCTTTCTTT
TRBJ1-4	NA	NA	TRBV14	CASSQDPRELFF	TGTGCCAGCAGCCAAGATCCACGGGAACTGTTTTTT
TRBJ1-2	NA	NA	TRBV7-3	CASSLTAGGGDGYTF	TGTGCCAGCAGCTTAACGGCGGGAGGTGGGGACGGCTACACCTTC
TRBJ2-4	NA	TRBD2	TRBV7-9	CASSLTGTSSNIQYF	TGTGCCAGCAGCTTGACCGGGACTAGCAGCAACATTCAGTACTTC
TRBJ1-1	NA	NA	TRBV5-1	CASSLSLNTEAFF	TGCGCCAGCAGCTTGTCCTTGAACACTGAAGCTTTCTTT
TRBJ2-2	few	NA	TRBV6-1	CASSDGGELFF	TGTGCCAGCAGTGACGGCGGGGAGCTGTTTTTT
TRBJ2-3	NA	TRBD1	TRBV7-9	CASSRDRYTDTQYF	TGTGCCAGCAGCCGGGACAGGTACACAGATACGCAGTATTTT
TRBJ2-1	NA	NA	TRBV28	CASSLAIVEQFF	TGTGCCAGCAGTTTGGCAATTGTTGAGCAGTTCTTC
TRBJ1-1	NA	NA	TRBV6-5	CASTIGRQSTEAFF	TGTGCCAGCACCATCGGCCGACAGAGCACTGAAGCTTTCTTT
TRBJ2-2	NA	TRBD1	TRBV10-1	CASGGQASTGELFF	TGCGCCAGCGGGGGACAGGCTTCCACCGGGGAGCTGTTTTTT
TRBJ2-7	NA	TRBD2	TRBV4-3	CASSQETSGGYEQYF	TGCGCCAGCAGCCAAGAGACTAGCGGGGGTTACGAGCAGTACTTC
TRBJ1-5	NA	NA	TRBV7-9	CASSFDGGNQPQHF	TGTGCCAGCAGCTTTGATGGAGGCAATCAGCCCCAGCATTTT
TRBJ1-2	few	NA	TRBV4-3	CASSQESGYGYTF	TGCGCCAGCAGCCAAGAGTCGGGGTATGGCTACACCTTC
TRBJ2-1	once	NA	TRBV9	CASSVEPGSYNEQFF	TGTGCCAGCAGCGTAGAGCCAGGCTCGTACAATGAGCAGTTCTTC
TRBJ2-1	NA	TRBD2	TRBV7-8	CASSLGVGLAIDEQFF	TGTGCCAGCAGCTTAGGGGTCGGACTAGCGATCGATGAGCAGTTCTTC
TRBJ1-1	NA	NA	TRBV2	CATLYQNTEAFF	TGTGCCACCCTATACCAGAACACTGAAGCTTTCTTT
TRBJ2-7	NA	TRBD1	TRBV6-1	CASSETRQGHEQYF	TGTGCCAGCAGTGAAACAAGACAGGGCCACGAGCAGTACTTC
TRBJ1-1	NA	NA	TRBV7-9	CASRPPTGHTEAFF	TGTGCCAGCAGGCCCCCAACAGGGCACACTGAAGCTTTCTTT
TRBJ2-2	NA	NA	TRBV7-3	CASSATSNTGELFF	TGTGCCAGCAGCGCCACTAGCAACACCGGGGAGCTGTTTTTT
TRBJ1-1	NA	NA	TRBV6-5	CASSYSRGGGTEAFF	TGTGCCAGCAGTTACTCAAGAGGAGGCGGCACTGAAGCTTTCTTT
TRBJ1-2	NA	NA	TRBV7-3	CASSFGQNYGYTF	TGTGCCAGCAGTTTCGGACAGAACTATGGCTACACCTTC
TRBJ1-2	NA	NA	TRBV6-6	CASRDRGQIYGYTF	TGTGCCAGCAGAGACCGAGGACAGATCTATGGCTACACCTTC
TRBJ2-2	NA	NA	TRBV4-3	CASSQDPTARELFF	TGCGCCAGCAGCCAAGATCCTACAGCCCGGGAGCTGTTTTTT
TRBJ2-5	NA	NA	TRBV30	CAWSPLRPQETQYF	TGTGCCTGGAGTCCCCTGAGGCCCCAAGAGACCCAGTACTTC
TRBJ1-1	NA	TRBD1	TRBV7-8	CASSLGIQGGALDGEAFF	TGTGCCAGCAGCTTAGGAATCCAGGGGGGCGCCTTGGACGGTGAAGCTTTCTTT
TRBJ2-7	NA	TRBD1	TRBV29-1	CSVGTGASYEQYF	TGCAGCGTGGGGACAGGGGCTTCCTACGAGCAGTACTTC
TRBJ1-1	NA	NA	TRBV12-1	CASSPLQIQNTEAFF	TGTGCCAGCAGCCCATTACAGATCCAGAACACTGAAGCTTTCTTT
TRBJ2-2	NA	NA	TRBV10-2	CASSDTDTGELFF	TGCGCCAGCAGTGACACAGACACCGGGGAGCTGTTTTTT
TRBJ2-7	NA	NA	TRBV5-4	CASSRDKEQYF	TGTGCCAGCAGCAGGGACAAAGAGCAGTACTTC